This T cell receptor (beta chain) was sequenced during a study of PD-1 blockade in classical Hodgkin lymphoma. Findings and limits, study-wide: Before treatment, complete responders showed about the same diversity as newly diagnosed patients. The causes of the repertoire differences, possibly disease activity or prior therapy, remain undefined. CD4+ but not CD8+ TCR diversity rose significantly by C4D1.

This CDR3 comprises 15 residues. Trimming removed 4 bases at V and 4 bases at J, with 16 bases between. Germline loops: CDR1 LGHNA, CDR2 YSLEER. On this clone itself: Antigen specificity is unknown.

The time point: cycle 4 day 1 (C4D1), after five to seven weeks of nivolumab. Brentuximab vedotin exposure varied, and every patient relapsed after autologous stem cell transplantation. The protocol was immunoSEQ multiplex PCR, while the TCRdb copy is restricted to in-frame clones and leaves out a portion. Of tens of thousands of clones in the sample, 77% were seen once. The sequence was obtained from a human donor with classical Hodgkin lymphoma. The chain joins TRBV4-3 to TRBJ1-2; TRBD1 might be the D (5 bases). Sequenced here: peripheral blood mononuclear cells (PBMCs), sampled before the fourth cycle of nivolumab. CDR3 loop: CASSPSAGGVYGYTF. The CDR3 region has the DNA TGCGCCAGCAGCCCGTCAGCGGGGGGAGTCTATGGCTACACCTTC.